Below, 20 T cell receptor beta chains from the same sample are listed, as sequenced in a study of T-cell memory formation after mild COVID-19. TCRdb redid the calling of the 5' RACE reads with MiXCR, one entry per CDR3 protein. The profile shows roughly 150,000 distinct CDR3 sequences, roughly 15% of them singletons. Sequencing was done on a sample of PBMCs or a T cell subset sorted from them (not recorded which). The receptors here all came from an adult woman who had mild COVID-19 (a few samples of this study predate the infection). Cell type and time point are not known.

This clonotype was counted only a few times. The rearrangement joins TRBV5-1 to TRBJ2-2, with TRBD1 identical over 7 bases. The CDR3 is 16 amino acids. Germline V lookup: CDR1 SGHRS, CDR2 YFSETQ. V dropped 4 bases and J dropped 4; count of bases not matched to a gene: 10. The CDR3 bases are TGCGCCAGCAGCCCCTATAAAGGGACAGCCACCGGGGAGCTGTTTTTT. Translated, it gives CASSPYKGTATGELFF.

This sequence joins TRBV18 and TRBJ1-5; D gene unclear. The germline V and J ends were trimmed by 3 bases and 0 bases, with 9 bases remaining between them. From germline, CDR1 is KGHSH and CDR2 LQKENI. CDR3 length equals 15 residues. The CDR3 is CASSPASGSNQPQHF. Written as DNA, the CDR3 is TGTGCCAGCTCACCGGCTTCAGGTAGCAATCAGCCCCAGCATTTT. Full variable domain (missing parts from reference TRBV18 and TRBJ1-5): NAGVMQNPRHLVRRRGQEARLRCSPMKGHSHVYWYRQLPEEGLKFMVYLQKENIIDESGMPKERFSAEFPKEGPSILRIQQVVRGDSAAYFCASSPASGSNQPQHFGDGTRLSIL.

J is TRBJ2-7 and V is TRBV29-1, with 9 bases that match TRBD1. J lost 4 bases, V lost 7 bases, and 11 bases had no gene match. The CDR3 covers 14 residues. The V gene's germline CDR1 is SQVTM and CDR2 ANQGSEA. The CDR3 sequence is CSAGTGLGLYEQYF. CDR3 in DNA: TGCAGCGCTGGGACAGGGTTAGGACTGTACGAGCAGTACTTC.

This sequence joins TRBV15 and TRBJ2-5; D is unclear. In germline, CDR1 is LNHNV, CDR2 YYDKDF (reference sequence). The CDR3 sequence is 12 residues long. V was trimmed by 9 bases and J by 1 base, leaving 9 bases between them. The CDR3 loop reads CATSRFQETQYF. The CDR3 DNA sequence: TGTGCCACTTCTCGATTCCAAGAGACCCAGTACTTC.

V gene TRBV20-1 combines with J gene TRBJ1-5; a weak D match, TRBD1 (6 bases). This CDR3 contains 14 residues. V lost 2 bases to trimming and J lost 2 bases, with 10 bases between them. CDR1 and CDR2 from the germline V gene are DFQATT and SNEGSKA (reference sequence). The DNA for the CDR3 is TGCAGTGCTAGAACAGGGATTGGCAATCAGCCCCAGCATTTT. This encodes CSARTGIGNQPQHF.

The chain carries TRBV20-1 and TRBJ2-7; 9 nucleotides agree with TRBD1. V was pared by 5 bases and J by 3 bases, with 8 bases of the junction left unmatched. The CDR3 covers 14 residues. Germline V lookup: CDR1 DFQATT, CDR2 SNEGSKA (reference sequence). The CDR3 loop reads CSACRTGVFYEQYF. The CDR3 DNA reads TGCAGTGCTTGCCGGACAGGGGTTTTCTACGAGCAGTACTTC.

In this sample, this clonotype turned up a few times. The genes are TRBV7-2 and TRBJ2-1; TRBD1 matches 7 bases. Unmatched junction bases numbered 0, after V lost 1 base and J lost 0 bases. The CDR3 contains 15 residues. The germline V gene has CDR1 SGHTA and CDR2 FQGNSA. This CDR3 is CASSLGDSSYNEQFF. Here the CDR3 DNA reads TGTGCCAGCAGCTTAGGGGACAGCTCCTACAATGAGCAGTTCTTC.

The chain links TRBV5-4 to TRBJ2-5, with D perhaps matching TRBD1 or TRBD2 (5 bases each). CDR1 and CDR2 (germline): SGHNT, YYREEE (reference sequence). CDR3 length: 13 residues. V lost 4 bases, J lost 2 bases, and 9 bases lay in between. As DNA, the CDR3 is TGTGCCAGCAGCGGGGACGGTCAAGAGACCCAGTACTTC. Protein sequence: CASSGDGQETQYF.

This clonotype was counted only a few times. This chain connects TRBV7-9 to TRBJ1-2; a weak D match, TRBD1 (6 bases). V was trimmed by 3 bases and J by 6 bases, leaving 17 bases between them. Germline CDR1 SEHNR, CDR2 FQNEAQ (reference sequence). This CDR3 comprises 15 residues. In DNA form, the CDR3 reads TGTGCCAGCAGCTTTCTCTACGGGACAACTCATGGCTACACCTTC. As protein: CASSFLYGTTHGYTF.

V gene TRBV16 combines with J gene TRBJ1-2, with TRBD1 matching over 7 bases. The germline V gene has CDR1 KGHSY and CDR2 FQNENV. The CDR3 spans 13 residues. V trimming: 3 bases; J trimming: 5 bases; junction bases outside the gene matches: 3. This CDR3 reads CASSHQQGYGYTF. CDR3 sequence (DNA): TGTGCCAGCAGCCATCAACAGGGGTATGGCTACACCTTC. Supplemented by reference TRBV16 and TRBJ1-2, the full variable domain reads GEEVAQTPKHLVRGEGQKAKLYCAPIKGHSYVFWYQQVLKNEFKFLISFQNENVFDETGMPKERFSAKCLPNSPCSLEIQATKLEDSAVYFCASSHQQGYGYTFGSGTRLTVV.

A few counts support this clonotype. This chain connects TRBV12-3 or TRBV12-4 to TRBJ1-3, with a tentative D call TRBD1 (5 bases). V was trimmed by 2 bases and J by 0 bases, leaving 11 bases between them. The CDR3 loop spans 16 amino acids. The CDR3 region is CASSLSGTGSGNTIYF. DNA for the CDR3: TGTGCCAGCAGTTTAAGCGGGACGGGCTCTGGAAACACCATATATTTT.

The chain recombines TRBV5-6 with TRBJ1-5, with D possibly matching TRBD1 (5 bases). The CDR3 totals 17 residues. CDR1 and CDR2 (germline): SGHDT, YYEEEE. Trimming pared 4 bases from V and 6 bases from J, leaving 23 bases between. CDR3 in DNA: TGTGCCAGCAGCGTTTGGGGCGGTGGGAGGGATGGTCAGCCCCAGCATTTT. Translating gives CASSVWGGGRDGQPQHF.

This clonotype was recorded at least ten times. The chain employs TRBV11-2 and TRBJ1-6; possible D gene TRBD1, 6 bases. The germline V gene has CDR1 SGHAT and CDR2 FQNNGV. Trimming took 5 bases from V and 0 from J, leaving 14 bases between them. CDR3 size: 17 residues. CDR3 DNA: TGTGCCAGCAGCCTCCGGGACATACGCTCCTATAATTCACCCCTCCACTTT. As protein: CASSLRDIRSYNSPLHF.

J is TRBJ1-2 and V is TRBV5-5; D is perhaps TRBD1 (6 bases). V was trimmed by 0 bases and J by 2 bases, leaving 14 bases between them. CDR1 SGHKS and CDR2 YYEKEE come from the germline V gene (reference sequence). The CDR3 runs to 16 residues. The CDR3 loop is CASSLAEGTINYGYTF. For the CDR3, the DNA is TGTGCCAGCAGCTTGGCCGAGGGGACAATCAACTATGGCTACACCTTC. The full variable domain, rest sourced from reference TRBV5-5 and TRBJ1-2, is DAGVTQSPTHLIKTRGQQVTLRCSPISGHKSVSWYQQVLGQGPQFIFQYYEKEERGRGNFPDRFSARQFPNYSSELNVNALLLGDSALYLCASSLAEGTINYGYTFGSGTRLTVV.

V and J are TRBV6-5 and TRBJ2-1; the match to TRBD1 covers 7 bases. V shed 6 bases, J shed 3 bases, and the junction held 8 bases outside the gene matches. This CDR3 region has 15 residues. Germline-derived CDR1 and CDR2 are MNHEY and SVGAGI. CDR3 in amino acids: CASRADRAVYNEQFF. CDR3 sequence (DNA): TGTGCCAGCAGAGCAGACAGGGCGGTCTACAATGAGCAGTTCTTC.

This clonotype has a handful of counts. The J gene is TRBJ2-7, the V gene TRBV19; D uncertain. Trimming took 8 bases from V and 2 from J, leaving 13 bases between them. Germline CDR1 reads LNHDA; CDR2 reads SQIVND (reference sequence). The CDR3 has 13 amino acids. CDR3: CASSRTDAYEQYF. The CDR3 bases are TGTGCCAGTTCCCGGACGGATGCCTACGAGCAGTACTTC.

This clonotype was counted only a few times. V usage is TRBV6-5 and J usage is TRBJ2-2, with D possibly matching TRBD2 (5 bases). Germline loops: CDR1 MNHEY, CDR2 SVGAGI. The ends were cut back, 0 bases at V and 1 base at J, with 6 bases in the middle. CDR3 length: 15 residues. CDR3 nucleotide sequence: TGTGCCAGCAGTTACTCCGGGGTGAACACCGGGGAGCTGTTTTTT. This translates into CASSYSGVNTGELFF.

Details on this clonotype: This sequence may be a read error, since a much larger clone differs from it by one base. The V gene is TRBV7-3, the J gene TRBJ2-1; either TRBD1 or TRBD2 may supply D (8 bases each). CDR3 length: 15 residues. CDR1 SGHTA and CDR2 FQGTGA come from the germline V gene. Trimming stripped 5 bases from V and 15 bases from J, with 26 bases between. The DNA for the CDR3 is TGTGCCAGCAGCAAGCCAGGGGGCTCAGCGGGAGTGGTGTTCTTC. Amino acid sequence: CASSKPGGSAGVVFF. Full variable domain (missing parts from reference TRBV7-3 and TRBJ2-1): GAGVSQTPSNKVTEKGKYVELRCDPISGHTALYWYRQSLGQGPEFLIYFQGTGAADDSGLPNDRFFAVRPEGSVSTLKIQRTERGDSAVYLCASSKPGGSAGVVFFGPGTRLTVL.

The chain has TRBV28 and TRBJ2-1; 10 bases agree with TRBD2. J lost 5 bases, V lost 7 bases, and 11 bases had no gene match. The CDR3 covers 16 residues. Germline values: CDR1 MDHEN, CDR2 SYDVKM. The CDR3, as DNA: TGTGCCAGCACCCCAGGGGGCCTAGCGGGAGACAATGAGCAGTTCTTC. This encodes CASTPGGLAGDNEQFF.

J is TRBJ2-5 and V is TRBV14; 7 positions agree with TRBD2. Germline trimming cut 1 base from V and 0 bases from J; bases unmatched to any gene: 14. This CDR3 has 19 amino acids. Germline CDR1 reads SGHDN; CDR2 reads FVKESK. In nucleotides, the CDR3 is TGTGCCAGCAGCCAAGTACGGGGAGGGTCAAGAACATACCAAGAGACCCAGTACTTC. Amino acids: CASSQVRGGSRTYQETQYF.